Listed below are T cell receptor beta chains from one sample, sequenced in a study of beta chain features in type 1 diabetes. Here immunoSEQ multiplex PCR was the method, and the copy in TCRdb shows in-frame clones only, minus some. Of approximately 160,000 clones listed, roughly 59% are singletons. Sequenced sample: naive CD4+ T cells from blood. These receptors came from a man aged 25 to 40 with type 1 diabetes. Each CDR3 is given with its conserved first and last residue. D genes are given only for firm matches. Clone sizes are given selectively: once, few, many, or a class where the clone is expanded.

size	V	D	J	CDR3	DNA
few	TRBV29-1	.	TRBJ1-5	CSALTVNSNQPQHF	TGCAGCGCCTTGACAGTGAATAGCAATCAGCCCCAGCATTTT
.	TRBV9	.	TRBJ2-3	CASSPSSTDTQYF	TGTGCCAGCAGCCCGTCAAGTACAGATACGCAGTATTTT
.	TRBV23-1	.	TRBJ2-1	CAKGSYKQFF	TGCGCTAAAGGGAGTTACAAGCAGTTCTTC
.	TRBV25-1	TRBD2	TRBJ2-1	CASTRTSESEQFF	TGTGCCAGCACCAGGACTAGCGAGAGTGAGCAGTTCTTC
.	TRBV10-3	.	TRBJ1-2	CAISLRDGYGYTF	TGTGCCATCAGCCTGCGTGACGGATATGGCTACACCTTC
.	TRBV5-1	.	TRBJ2-5	CASSFADHQETQYF	TGCGCCAGCAGCTTCGCCGATCACCAAGAGACCCAGTACTTC
.	TRBV7-2	.	TRBJ2-3	CASSSPTLTDTQYF	TGTGCCAGCAGCTCTCCGACTCTGACAGATACGCAGTATTTT
.	TRBV20-1	.	TRBJ2-5	CSARDVETQYF	TGCAGTGCTAGAGATGTCGAGACCCAGTACTTC
few	TRBV11-2	TRBD1	TRBJ2-4	CASSLVATGGTKNIQYF	TGTGCCAGCAGCTTAGTGGCGACAGGGGGTACCAAAAACATTCAGTACTTC
.	TRBV4-3	.	TRBJ1-6	CASSQEIGLSPLHF	TGCGCCAGCAGCCAAGAGATAGGGCTTTCACCCCTCCACTTT
.	TRBV29-1	.	TRBJ2-5	CSVGGAQETQYF	TGCAGCGTTGGAGGAGCTCAAGAGACCCAGTACTTC
.	TRBV7-2	TRBD2	TRBJ2-7	CASSLLPVAGNYEQYF	TGTGCCAGCAGCTTACTTCCAGTAGCGGGGAACTACGAGCAGTACTTC
few	TRBV9	.	TRBJ2-1	CASSVDWQIYNEQFF	TGTGCCAGCAGCGTAGATTGGCAGATATACAATGAGCAGTTCTTC
.	TRBV18	.	TRBJ2-7	CASSPQRDSYEQYF	TGTGCCAGCTCACCCCAGCGGGACAGCTACGAGCAGTACTTC
.	TRBV9	.	TRBJ2-7	CASSVAISYEQYF	TGTGCCAGCAGCGTTGCTATCTCCTACGAGCAGTACTTC
.	TRBV29-1	.	TRBJ1-6	CSVYPDSYNSPLHF	TGCAGCGTTTACCCAGACTCCTATAATTCACCCCTCCACTTT
.	TRBV18	.	TRBJ2-7	CASSPTRNSYEQYF	TGTGCCAGCTCACCTACGAGGAATTCCTACGAGCAGTACTTC
few	TRBV29-1	.	TRBJ2-7	CSVEWPGRLYEQYF	TGCAGCGTTGAATGGCCAGGCCGGTTATACGAGCAGTACTTC
.	TRBV27	TRBD1	TRBJ2-7	CASSATGQPYEQYF	TGTGCCAGCAGTGCAACGGGACAGCCCTACGAGCAGTACTTC
.	TRBV6-6	.	TRBJ2-6	CASSPGQPGANVLTF	TGTGCCAGCAGCCCTGGACAGCCTGGGGCCAACGTCCTGACTTTC
.	TRBV9	.	TRBJ1-2	CASSVDSGQNYGYTF	TGTGCCAGCAGCGTAGATTCGGGACAAAACTATGGCTACACCTTC
.	TRBV30	.	TRBJ1-5	CAWSVHSNQPQHF	TGTGCCTGGAGTGTACATAGCAATCAGCCCCAGCATTTT
.	TRBV29-1	.	TRBJ1-4	CSLRLEEKLFF	TGCAGCCTCCGACTCGAGGAAAAACTGTTTTTT
.	TRBV7-9	TRBD1	TRBJ2-7	CASSSTGGYEQYF	TGTGCCAGCAGCTCCACAGGGGGCTACGAGCAGTACTTC
.	TRBV9	TRBD1	TRBJ2-3	CASSVGGGPADTQYF	TGTGCCAGCAGCGTAGGAGGGGGCCCTGCAGATACGCAGTATTTT
few	TRBV7-7	TRBD1	TRBJ2-1	CASSPVTGGNEQFF	TGTGCTAGCAGCCCAGTGACAGGGGGCAATGAGCAGTTCTTC
once	TRBV29-1	.	TRBJ1-1	CSGGSTEAFF	TGCAGCGGGGGGAGTACTGAAGCTTTCTTT